This T cell receptor (beta chain) appears in the sequencing data of a study of shared clonotypes between healthy human individuals (dated by TCRdb to about 2020). Turning to the overall study: A couple of women and a few men aged 18 to 49 years were included in the cohort. For each donor, CD4 naive and CD4 memory were each run on three plates, CD8 naive on two plates, and CD8 memory on one plate. To estimate repertoire size and how much clonotype sharing occurs between individuals, the study deeply sequenced the blood TCR repertoires of roughly 5 healthy adults. Different laboratories and diverse techniques were used to prepare libraries and sequence TCR repertoires, to increase sequencing depth and limit assay-specific biases. Each donor's leukapheresis produced roughly between about 0.85 and 10 billion PBMCs. The study at large found these results: Pairwise subsampling led to the expectation that sequencing depth would affect the degree of clonotype sharing among donors. Sampling was restricted to blood, and TCR repertoires in tissue are likely to differ from TCR repertoires in blood. Larger estimated clonotype richness was generally found for naive subsets than for memory subsets. Because the study included only a small number of donors, the genetic and exposure-history diversity represented was limited. Compared with non-shared clonotypes, clonotypes shared by all four sorted-subset donors had higher generation probabilities. When a handful of donors were compared, the shared fraction of clonotypes was about 5.4% for naive CD4, roughly 3.4% for naive CD8, about 2.4% for memory CD4, and under 0.5% for memory CD8. Incomplete sequencing was indicated by rarefaction of sorted-subset datasets, despite the large sequencing depth.

The donors were healthy, HIV-negative adults who had no recently reported acute infections or vaccinations. Only Caucasian adults living in Nashville, Tennessee, USA were represented among the donors. Magnetic negative selection was used to enrich CD4+ T cells, after which naive cells were positively selected on CD45RA and the negative fraction became the memory subset. Blood was obtained by leukapheresis, after which PBMCs were separated by Ficoll-Histopaque density gradient centrifugation and cryopreserved in liquid nitrogen vapor phase. Analytical flow cytometry was used to check the purity and quantity of each magnetically sorted T cell population. Each sorted fraction had its genomic DNA isolated and then quantified by UV absorbance on a Nanodrop 2000c. Using the deep immunoSEQ assay, multiplex PCR amplified TCR CDR3 regions from genomic DNA. Genomic DNA extracted from each cell subset was distributed evenly over all wells of several immunoSEQ 96-well plates, and each plate served as one replicate. Each replicate PCR for sorted subsets received roughly 200 ng genomic DNA, equal to about 30,000 T cell genomes. Purified libraries were quantified with a Qubit 3.0 fluorometer, sized on a Bioanalyzer 2100, and re-quantified with the KAPA Library Quantification kit. Every immunoSEQ 96-well plate was sequenced on a dedicated single-read 150-cycle Illumina NextSeq 550 flow cell. The authors processed their data as follows. Because the immunoSEQ output included only junctional sequences and no quality scores, the filtering could not be the same as the filtering used for full-length reads. To assign V/J genes and CDR3, sequences were annotated against IMGT germline references using PyIR, a Python wrapper for IgBLAST v1.9. Reads were filtered out if the reads had weak V/J assignments (E-value above 1e-6), no CDR3, stop codons, out-of-frame junctions, or ambiguous translated residues. V3J clonotypes were defined as sequences sharing an identical inferred V gene, J gene, and CDR3 amino acid sequence. Percentage overlap between repertoires was calculated by dividing the number of shared unique clonotypes by the size of the smaller repertoire. Richness of each repertoire was evaluated using RTK rarefaction, the Chao1 estimator, and Recon v2.1 estimates of unobserved clonotypes. Generation probabilities were computed with OLGA for all TCRbeta clonotypes obtained by the gDNA method from a few donors. TCRdb re-hosts the immuneACCESS table, in-frame sequences only. Its copies lack some clones; in the studies checked, an unresolved V gene accounts for under half of them, and the cause for the rest is not known. Clone size and V and J calls were adopted from that table, with D and trimming inferred from the DNA. Recorded for this sample are about 2.3 million clones; more than 80% of them occurred a single time. 0.39% of the sample is taken by the ten largest.

Measured from the cysteine to the phenylalanine, the CDR3 is 13 residues long. CDR3 DNA is the only sequence kept; it has 39 bases, read in frame from the first base. V is shortened by 7 bases, J by 1 base, and the region joining them spans 9 bases. CDR1 is given as MNHNS and CDR2 as SASEGT, both from the germline V gene. As for this clone: Its antigen has not been determined. Per-nucleotide qualities are absent, and no much larger clonotype sits a single base away.

The receptor comes from a man aged 18 to 30 in good health. Some clones in this sample may be carry-over from other donors' samples. Recombination connected TRBV6-1 to TRBJ2-3, with the D gene not confidently named. Input material: naive CD4+ T cells from PBMCs. The cell subset or site label, as the study defines it: CD45RA+ positively selected. The CDR3 loop reads CASKGFGTDTQYF. The DNA sequence follows: TGTGCCAGCAAGGGATTCGGCACAGATACGCAGTATTTT.